Following are 8 T cell receptor beta chains from one sample sequenced in a study of early T cells in non-severe SARS-CoV-2 infection. One entry per CDR3 protein, called by TCRdb with MiXCR from the 5' RACE reads. The data contain about 47,000 distinct CDR3 sequences, around a tenth of them singletons. The starting material was whole blood, obtained at baseline. These TCRs come from an adult who was a healthcare worker with PCR-confirmed SARS-CoV-2 infection or an uninfected control (not recorded which).

This clonotype was detected ten times or more. An end of the junction does not agree with germline; a read error may underlie this. CDR3 nucleotide sequence: TGCAGCGTTGGGGACTTAACCCTTATCTTC. Its translation is CSVGDLTLIF. The chain links TRBV29-1 to TRBJ2-1, with TRBD2 as a possible D gene (6 bases). The CDR3 covers 10 residues. Germline assignment: CDR1 SQVTM and CDR2 ANQGSEA.

This clonotype was seen only a few times. The chain has TRBV28 and TRBJ2-7, with D maybe TRBD2 (6 bases). CDR1 MDHEN and CDR2 SYDVKM come from the germline V gene. Trimming removed 3 bases from V and 2 bases from J, with 14 bases in between. This CDR3 spans 15 amino acids. The DNA for the CDR3 is TGTGCCAGCAGTTTCGGAGGGACGGAGGCCTACGAGCAGTACTTC. Its protein product is CASSFGGTEAYEQYF.

This clonotype came up many times. This chain connects TRBV6-6 to TRBJ1-1, with a possible D match to TRBD1 (6 bases). The CDR3 sequence is 16 residues long. Deletions cut 7 bases from V and 0 bases from J, with 18 bases between. Germline CDR1 and CDR2: MNHNY and SVGAGI (reference sequence). CDR3 DNA: TGTGCCAGCACCCTACAGGGAAGGGCTATGAACACTGAAGCTTTCTTT. Translated: CASTLQGRAMNTEAFF.

The chain joins TRBV28 to TRBJ2-7, with 8 bases fitting TRBD1. The CDR3 totals 17 residues. Germline V lookup: CDR1 MDHEN, CDR2 SYDVKM. V was clipped by 6 bases and J by 8 bases; unmatched bases: 21. The CDR3 region has the DNA TGTGCCAGCAGCCTCAACAGGGGGTCCTTGACTCCCCTGAAGCAGTACTTC. This encodes CASSLNRGSLTPLKQYF. Using reference TRBV28 and TRBJ2-7 for the parts outside the CDR3, the full variable domain is DVKVTQSSRYLVKRTGEKVFLECVQDMDHENMFWYRQDPGLGLRLIYFSYDVKMKEKGDIPEGYSVSREKKERFSLILESASTNQTSMYLCASSLNRGSLTPLKQYFGPGTRLTVT.

The chain employs TRBV18 and TRBJ2-3, with 7 bases that match TRBD1. The CDR3 is 14 residues long. V dropped 3 bases and J dropped 4; count of bases not matched to a gene: 4. CDR1 is KGHSH, CDR2 LQKENI, per germline. The CDR3 region is CASSPPGQPDTQYF. The CDR3 nucleotides are TGTGCCAGCTCACCGCCGGGACAGCCAGATACGCAGTATTTT. Variable domain in full (rest from reference TRBV18 and TRBJ2-3): NAGVMQNPRHLVRRRGQEARLRCSPMKGHSHVYWYRQLPEEGLKFMVYLQKENIIDESGMPKERFSAEFPKEGPSILRIQQVVRGDSAAYFCASSPPGQPDTQYFGPGTRLTVL.

This clonotype was found many times. This chain joins TRBV7-9 and TRBJ2-5; no definite D call. CDR3 length: 14 residues. Germline CDR1 is SEHNR and CDR2 is FQNEAQ (reference sequence). V lost 4 bases and J lost 5, with 14 bases in between. The CDR3 loop reads CASSSELLLETQYF. The CDR3 DNA sequence: TGTGCCAGCAGCTCGGAGCTTCTCCTTGAGACCCAGTACTTC.

There are many counts of this clonotype. The rearrangement joins TRBV10-2 to TRBJ2-7, with D possibly TRBD2 on 6 matching bases. There are 15 residues in the CDR3. V was pared by 2 bases and J by 2 bases, with 13 bases between. Germline V gives CDR1 WSHSY, CDR2 SAAADI. CDR3: CASSEPGDGPYEQYF. In DNA, the CDR3 is TGCGCCAGCAGTGAGCCGGGAGACGGTCCCTACGAGCAGTACTTC.

This clonotype was picked up a small number of times. This chain links TRBV5-8 with TRBJ1-2; D is unresolved. V was cut by 2 bases and J by 7 bases, with 6 bases left in between. The CDR3 totals 11 residues. The V gene's germline CDR1 is SGHTS and CDR2 YDEGEE. This CDR3 is CASSLSRGYTF. CDR3 nucleotides: TGTGCCAGCAGCTTATCACGTGGCTACACCTTC. Full variable domain (rest looked up from reference TRBV5-8 and TRBJ1-2): EAGVTQSPTHLIKTRGQQATLRCSPISGHTSVYWYQQALGLGLQFLLWYDEGEERNRGNFPPRFSGRQFPNYSSELNVNALELEDSALYLCASSLSRGYTFGSGTRLTVV.